This T cell receptor (beta chain) originates from a study of shared clonotypes between healthy human individuals. Study-level findings and limits: Exclusively blood specimens were collected; tissue repertoires likely differ. As a rule, naive subsets had a larger estimated richness than memory subsets. Generation of non-shared clonotypes was less probable than generation of clonotypes shared by all four donors.

This clone appeared a single time. The antigen is unknown. CDR1 is MNHEY and CDR2 is SMNVEV in the germline V gene (reference sequence). CDR3 length: 15 amino acids. V lost 9 bases to trimming and J lost 6 bases, with 20 bases between them. The DNA input per sorted-subset replicate PCR was roughly 210 ng, corresponding to 32,000 or so T cell genomes. The method was immunoSEQ multiplex PCR; TCRdb's version includes in-frame clones alone and lacks a portion of them. The profile shows about 2.4 million clones, 90% to 95% of them singletons. The V call is TRBV27, the J call TRBJ1-4; TRBD1 is a possible D gene (5 bases). The sequencing sample was made of naive CD4+ T cells from PBMCs. The subset is: CD45RA+ positively selected. The sequence was obtained from a man in his late teens or twenties in good health. Some clones in this sample may be carry-over from other donors' samples. CDR3 sequence: CASRLRGTRDEKLFF. The CDR3 DNA is TGTGCCAGTAGACTAAGAGGGACTAGAGATGAAAAACTGTTTTTT.